The present T cell receptor (beta chain) was sequenced within a study of PD-L1 blockade in urothelial cancer. Study information: Male sex and bladder-origin urothelial cancer characterized about 90% of the roughly 29 patients. Before enrollment, 0 to 3 chemotherapy regimens had been given to patients. Study results and limitations: Patients with durable benefit had greater blood expansion of tumor-associated TCR clones 3 weeks into treatment.

As regards this clone: The antigen remains unidentified.

Trimming stripped 5 bases from V and 8 bases from J, with 13 bases between. The V gene's germline CDR1 is SGHRS and CDR2 YFSETQ. This CDR3 is built from 12 residues. The method was immunoSEQ multiplex PCR; TCRdb's version includes in-frame clones alone and lacks a portion of them. The sample consists of 46,000 or so clones, 86% of them appearing once. Stated time point: peripheral blood 6 weeks after treatment start. This TCR came from a man aged 60 to 75 with urothelial cancer. The material was PBMCs, obtained around atezolizumab (anti-PD-L1) treatment. This chain uses TRBV5-1 with TRBJ2-5, with D possibly being TRBD1 (6 bases). In DNA, the CDR3 is TGCGCCAGCAGTAGGGACACCGAAACCCAGTACTTC. Its translation: CASSRDTETQYF.